This T cell receptor (beta chain) originates from a study of graft-versus-host responses after intestinal transplantation. As to this clone: Antigen unknown. At one end, the junction sequence differs from germline, possibly due to a read error.

Generated by immunoSEQ multiplex PCR, the TCRdb table keeps only in-frame clones and is missing some. The table lists about 100,000 clones, about 88% of them singletons. Whole-study findings and limits: An association linked early post-transplant HvG declines with peak circulating GvH clone levels. When patients had graft-donor T cell macrochimerism, their allografts held high graft-versus-host to host-versus-graft clonal ratios.

Germline V gene sequence: CDR1 GTSNPN, CDR2 SVGIG (reference sequence). The CDR3 is 15 amino acids. This TCR was recovered from a human donor who was the organ donor for an intestinal transplant. The chain has TRBV30 and TRBJ2-7, with 9 bases identical to TRBD2. Sequencing was performed on unstimulated CD4+ T cells sorted from spleen or lymph node cells, taken before transplant. CDR3 in amino acids: CAWGGTSGYSSEQYF. As DNA, the CDR3 is TGTGCCTGGGGAGGCACTAGCGGGTATTCCTCCGAGCAGTACTTC.